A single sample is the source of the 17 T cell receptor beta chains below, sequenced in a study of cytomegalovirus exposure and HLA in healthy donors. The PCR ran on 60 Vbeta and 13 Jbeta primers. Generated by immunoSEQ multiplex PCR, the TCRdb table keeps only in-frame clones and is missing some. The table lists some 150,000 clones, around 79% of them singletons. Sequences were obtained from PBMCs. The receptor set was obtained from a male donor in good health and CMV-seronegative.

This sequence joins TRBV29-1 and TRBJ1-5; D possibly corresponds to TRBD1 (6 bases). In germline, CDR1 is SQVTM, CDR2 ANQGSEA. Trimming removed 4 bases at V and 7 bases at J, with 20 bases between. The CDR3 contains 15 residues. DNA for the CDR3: TGCAGCGTTGGTGGACAGTCGGGGTTAGACCAGCCCCAGCATTTT. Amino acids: CSVGGQSGLDQPQHF.

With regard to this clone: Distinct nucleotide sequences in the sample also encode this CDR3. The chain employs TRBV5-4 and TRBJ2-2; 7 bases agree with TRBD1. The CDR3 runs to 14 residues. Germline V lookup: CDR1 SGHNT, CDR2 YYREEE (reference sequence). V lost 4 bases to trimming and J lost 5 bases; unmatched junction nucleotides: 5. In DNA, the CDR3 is TGTGCCAGCAGCCCTAGACAGGGAACCGGGGAGCTGTTTTTT. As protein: CASSPRQGTGELFF.

CDR3 protein: CSVGSSKGRNEQFF. The CDR3 DNA reads as TGCAGCGTCGGGTCGAGTAAGGGGAGGAATGAGCAGTTCTTC. The V and J genes are TRBV29-1 and TRBJ2-1, with D possibly matching TRBD2 (6 bases). The CDR3 is 14 residues long. Germline-derived CDR1 and CDR2 are SQVTM and ANQGSEA. V shed 6 bases and J shed 7 bases, with 19 bases lying between them.

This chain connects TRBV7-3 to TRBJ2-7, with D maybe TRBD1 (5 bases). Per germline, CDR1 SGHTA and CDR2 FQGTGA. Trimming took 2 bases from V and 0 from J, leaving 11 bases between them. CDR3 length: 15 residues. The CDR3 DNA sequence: TGTGCCAGCAGCTTAGGGGCATTTGTCTCCTACGAGCAGTACTTC. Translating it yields CASSLGAFVSYEQYF.

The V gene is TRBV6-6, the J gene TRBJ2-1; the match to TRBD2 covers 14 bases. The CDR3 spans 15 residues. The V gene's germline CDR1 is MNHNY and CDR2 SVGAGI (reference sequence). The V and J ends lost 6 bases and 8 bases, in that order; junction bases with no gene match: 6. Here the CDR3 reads CASSLTSGRADEQFF. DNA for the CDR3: TGTGCCAGCAGCCTGACTAGCGGGAGGGCCGATGAGCAGTTCTTC.

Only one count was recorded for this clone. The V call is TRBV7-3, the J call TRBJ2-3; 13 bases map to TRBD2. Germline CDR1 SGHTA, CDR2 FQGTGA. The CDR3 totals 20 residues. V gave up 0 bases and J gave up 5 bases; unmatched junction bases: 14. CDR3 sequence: CASSLTGQRTSGGRGDTQYF. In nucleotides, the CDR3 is TGTGCCAGCAGCTTAACGGGGCAGCGGACTAGCGGGGGCCGGGGAGATACGCAGTATTTT. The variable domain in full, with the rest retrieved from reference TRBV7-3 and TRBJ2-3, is GAGVSQTPSNKVTEKGKYVELRCDPISGHTALYWYRQSLGQGPEFLIYFQGTGAADDSGLPNDRFFAVRPEGSVSTLKIQRTERGDSAVYLCASSLTGQRTSGGRGDTQYFGPGTRLTVL.

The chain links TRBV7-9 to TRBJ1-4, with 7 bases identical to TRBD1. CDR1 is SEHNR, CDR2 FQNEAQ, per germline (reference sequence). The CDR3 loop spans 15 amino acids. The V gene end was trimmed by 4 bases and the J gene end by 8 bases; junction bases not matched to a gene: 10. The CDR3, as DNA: TGTGCCAGCAGCTATTACAGGGGTAACGGGGAAAAACTGTTTTTT. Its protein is CASSYYRGNGEKLFF.

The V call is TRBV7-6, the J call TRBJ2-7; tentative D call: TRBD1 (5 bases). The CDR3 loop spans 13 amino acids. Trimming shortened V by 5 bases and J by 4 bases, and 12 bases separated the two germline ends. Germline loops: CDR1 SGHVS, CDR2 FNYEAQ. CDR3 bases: TGTGCCAGCAGCCCCGCGCAGGGTTACGAGCAGTACTTC. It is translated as CASSPAQGYEQYF.

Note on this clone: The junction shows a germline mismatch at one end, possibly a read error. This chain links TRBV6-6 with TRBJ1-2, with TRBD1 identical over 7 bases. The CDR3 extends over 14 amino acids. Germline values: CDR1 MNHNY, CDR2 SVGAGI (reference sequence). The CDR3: CASIYTDRENGYTF. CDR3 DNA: TGTGCCAGCATTTACACAGACAGGGAAAATGGCTACACCTTC.

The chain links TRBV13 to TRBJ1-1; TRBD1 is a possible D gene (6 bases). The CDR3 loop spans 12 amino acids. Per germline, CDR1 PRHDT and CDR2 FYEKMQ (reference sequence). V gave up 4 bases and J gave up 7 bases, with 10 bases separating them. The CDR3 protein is CASSSTGYEAFF. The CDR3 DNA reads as TGTGCCAGCAGCTCGACAGGATATGAAGCTTTCTTT.

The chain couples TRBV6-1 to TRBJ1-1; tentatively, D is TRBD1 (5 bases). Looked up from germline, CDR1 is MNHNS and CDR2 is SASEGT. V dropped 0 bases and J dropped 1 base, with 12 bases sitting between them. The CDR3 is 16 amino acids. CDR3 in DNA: TGTGCCAGCAGTGAAGCGGGGCGGGGAGGGAACACTGAAGCTTTCTTT. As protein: CASSEAGRGGNTEAFF.

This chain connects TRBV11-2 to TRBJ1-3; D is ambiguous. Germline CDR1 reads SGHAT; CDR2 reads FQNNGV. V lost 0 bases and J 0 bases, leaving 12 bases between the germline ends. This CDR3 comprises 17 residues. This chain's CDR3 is CASSLDSAPSSGNTIYF. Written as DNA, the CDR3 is TGTGCCAGCAGCTTAGATTCTGCGCCGAGCTCTGGAAACACCATATATTTT.

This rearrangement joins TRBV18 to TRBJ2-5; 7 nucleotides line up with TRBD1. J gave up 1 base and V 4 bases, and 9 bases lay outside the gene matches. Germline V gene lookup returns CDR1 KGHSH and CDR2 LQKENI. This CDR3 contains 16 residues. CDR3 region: CASSRPGQRPQETQYF. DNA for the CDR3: TGTGCCAGCTCACGGCCGGGACAGCGGCCCCAAGAGACCCAGTACTTC.

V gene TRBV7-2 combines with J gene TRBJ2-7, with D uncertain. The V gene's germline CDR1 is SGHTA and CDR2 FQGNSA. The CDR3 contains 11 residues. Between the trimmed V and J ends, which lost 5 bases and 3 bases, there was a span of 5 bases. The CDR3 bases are TGTGCCAGCAGCACTTACTACGAGCAGTACTTC. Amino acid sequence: CASSTYYEQYF.

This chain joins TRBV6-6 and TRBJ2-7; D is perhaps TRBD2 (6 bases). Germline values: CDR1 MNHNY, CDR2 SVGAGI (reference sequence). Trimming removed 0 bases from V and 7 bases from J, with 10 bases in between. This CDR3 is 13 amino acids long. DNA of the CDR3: TGTGCCAGCAGTTACTCGTGGAGGGAGGAGCAGTACTTC. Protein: CASSYSWREEQYF.

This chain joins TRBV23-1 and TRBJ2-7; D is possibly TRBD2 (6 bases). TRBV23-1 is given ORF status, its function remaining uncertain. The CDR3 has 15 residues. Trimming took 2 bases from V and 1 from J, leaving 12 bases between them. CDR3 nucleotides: TGCGCCAGCAGTCAAGTTAGCGGCCTATCCTACGAGCAGTACTTC. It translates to CASSQVSGLSYEQYF.

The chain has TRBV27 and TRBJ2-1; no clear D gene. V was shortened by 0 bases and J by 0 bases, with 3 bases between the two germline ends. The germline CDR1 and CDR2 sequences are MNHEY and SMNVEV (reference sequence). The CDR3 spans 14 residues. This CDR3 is CASSLSGSYNEQFF. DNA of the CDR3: TGTGCCAGCAGTTTATCCGGCTCCTACAATGAGCAGTTCTTC.